Listed below are T cell receptor beta chains from one sample, sequenced in a study of T-cell memory formation after mild COVID-19. TCRdb re-called the 5' RACE reads through MiXCR, storing one row per CDR3 protein. The sample lists about 84,000 distinct CDR3 sequences, about 15% occurring once. The sequenced sample consisted of PBMCs or a T cell subset sorted from them (not recorded which). All receptors derive from an adult woman who had mild COVID-19 (a few samples of this study predate the infection). Cell type and time point are not known. Both conserved end residues are trimmed from each CDR3. D genes are given only for firm matches. Only part of the rows carry a size: once, few, many, or a class if the clone is expanded.

TRBD2 | 14 | TRBJ2-1 | - | TRBV5-5 | ASSLVASGGQIEGF
- | 10 | TRBJ2-2 | few | TRBV29-1 | SVEEGTGELF
- | 13 | TRBJ2-1 | many | TRBV27 | ASSIWGVQYNEQF
- | 13 | TRBJ2-2 | few | TRBV10-3 | AVSPESRRTGELF
TRBD2 | 15 | TRBJ2-1 | - | TRBV7-8 | ASSLTLGGSGRAYAF
- | 14 | TRBJ1-5 | - | TRBV5-1 | ASSLDGLYSNQPQH
- | 15 | TRBJ2-1 | - | TRBV25-1 | ASSMDVGGRSYNEQF
TRBD2 | 13 | TRBJ2-7 | few | TRBV6-5 | ASSFAGVNSYEQY
TRBD1 | 12 | TRBJ1-1 | - | TRBV15 | ATSRTGTNTEAF
- | 12 | TRBJ1-2 | - | TRBV29-1 | SVEDTNRVHGYT
- | 13 | TRBJ2-7 | - | TRBV6-2/TRBV6-3 | ASSYSTGGSYEQY
TRBD2 | 13 | TRBJ2-1 | - | TRBV29-1 | SVRLAGATYNEQF
TRBD1 | 17 | TRBJ2-1 | many | TRBV3-1 | ASSQAIMEGQGYYNEQF
- | 15 | TRBJ2-7 | - | TRBV12-3/TRBV12-4 | ASSPRALGGTPHEQY
- | 13 | TRBJ2-7 | - | TRBV7-2 | ASSPDLPTLYEQY
TRBD1 | 13 | TRBJ2-7 | - | TRBV29-1 | SVEVGTGGAYEQY
TRBD1 | 14 | TRBJ2-2 | - | TRBV12-3/TRBV12-4 | ASSLEGQPNTGELF
TRBD1 | 14 | TRBJ2-1 | few | TRBV20-1 | SATTTWQGARNEQF
- | 12 | TRBJ2-7 | - | TRBV4-2 | ASSQDNQYYEQY
- | 14 | TRBJ2-7 | - | TRBV5-1 | ASSLRKDIIPYEQY
- | 13 | TRBJ1-2 | few | TRBV5-8 | ASRTGRELVYGYT
- | 11 | TRBJ2-7 | many | TRBV4-2 | ASSQAFDYEQY
- | 14 | TRBJ2-2 | many | TRBV7-2 | ASSPPARLNTGELF
- | 13 | TRBJ2-1 | few | TRBV5-5 | ASSLWRGQEYEQF
TRBD2 | 13 | TRBJ2-1 | - | TRBV9 | ASSVSSGGSNEQF
TRBD2 | 14 | TRBJ2-7 | - | TRBV6-1 | ASSVSGSESSYEQY
- | 12 | TRBJ2-1 | few | TRBV7-9 | ASSWRSSYNEQF
TRBD2 | 13 | TRBJ2-7 | - | TRBV5-1 | ASSYGLVGSYEQY
- | 13 | TRBJ2-2 | - | TRBV27 | ASRPQNSGTGELF
TRBD2 | 13 | TRBJ2-1 | - | TRBV15 | ATSSGTSGGHEQF
TRBD1 | 14 | TRBJ1-1 | - | TRBV7-9 | ASSAGQGYPNTEVF
- | 11 | TRBJ2-2 | - | TRBV7-3 | ASSFSNPGELF
TRBD2 | 14 | TRBJ2-7 | - | TRBV7-9 | ASSARLAGGDYEQY
- | 10 | TRBJ1-2 | - | TRBV13 | ASSSPSTGYT
- | 13 | TRBJ2-7 | few | TRBV5-1 | ASSLEAFFSYEQY
- | 10 | TRBJ2-3 | - | TRBV21-1 | ASGTEGDTQY
- | 10 | TRBJ1-1 | few | TRBV25-1 | ASSLPDGEAF
TRBD2 | 16 | TRBJ2-5 | many | TRBV28 | ASSPGLWLAGIQETQY
- | 12 | TRBJ2-7 | few | TRBV27 | ASSLVAATYEQY
- | 14 | TRBJ1-1 | few | TRBV7-3 | ASSLLGRGGGTEAF